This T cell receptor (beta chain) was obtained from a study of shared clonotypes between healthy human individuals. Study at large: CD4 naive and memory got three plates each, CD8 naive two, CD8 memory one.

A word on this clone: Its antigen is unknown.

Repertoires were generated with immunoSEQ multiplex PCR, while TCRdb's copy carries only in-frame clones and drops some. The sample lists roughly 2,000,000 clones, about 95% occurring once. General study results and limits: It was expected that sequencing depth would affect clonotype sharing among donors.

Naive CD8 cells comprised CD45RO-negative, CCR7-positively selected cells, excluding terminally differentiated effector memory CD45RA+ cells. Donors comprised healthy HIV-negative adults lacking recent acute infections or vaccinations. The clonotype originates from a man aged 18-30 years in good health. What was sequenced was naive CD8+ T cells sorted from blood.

The CDR3 sequence: CAWSVLGSSTDTQYF. CDR3 nucleotides: TGTGCCTGGAGTGTACTGGGCTCAAGCACAGATACGCAGTATTTT. The J gene is TRBJ2-3, the V gene TRBV30; D uncertain. The germline V gene encodes CDR1 GTSNPN and CDR2 SVGIG (reference sequence). V was cut by 0 bases and J by 0 bases, with 10 bases left in between. The CDR3 length is 15 residues. Supplemented by reference TRBV30 and TRBJ2-3, the full variable domain reads SQTIHQWPATLVQPVGSPLSLECTVEGTSNPNLYWYRQAAGRGLQLLFYSVGIGQISSEVPQNLSASRPQDRQFILSSKKLLLSDSGFYLCAWSVLGSSTDTQYFGPGTRLTVL.